A selection of T cell receptor beta chains follows, all from one sample in a study of blood T cell repertoires in COVID-19. Assay: immunoSEQ multiplex PCR; the TCRdb copy retains only in-frame clones and omits some. The sample has about 92,000 clones; around 85% are singletons. Sequences were obtained from peripheral blood. The origin of the receptors is a human donor in a cohort sampled during active COVID-19. Both conserved end residues are part of each CDR3. A D gene is named only where the DNA matches it firmly. Size values are once, few and many counts, or a class for expanded clones, and some rows have none.

j_call	clone_size	d_call	cdr3_length	v_call	cdr3_aa	cdr3_nt
TRBJ2-3	NA	NA	16	TRBV30	CAWSVVSPRSTDTQYF	TGTGCCTGGAGTGTCGTGTCTCCCCGGAGCACAGATACGCAGTATTTT
TRBJ2-2	NA	TRBD2	13	TRBV30	CAWFSGGAGELFF	TGTGCCTGGTTTAGCGGGGGGGCCGGGGAGCTGTTTTTT
TRBJ2-2	NA	TRBD2	15	TRBV7-2	CASSRGLAGTGELFF	TGTGCCAGCAGCCGTGGACTAGCGGGGACCGGGGAGCTGTTTTTT
TRBJ2-3	NA	NA	15	TRBV9	CASSVGGSGGDTQYF	TGTGCCAGCAGCGTAGGGGGCTCGGGTGGGGATACGCAGTATTTT
TRBJ2-3	NA	TRBD2	15	TRBV2	CASWARREVADTQYF	TGTGCCAGTTGGGCTCGGCGGGAGGTTGCAGATACGCAGTATTTT
TRBJ1-2	NA	TRBD1	15	TRBV7-8	CASSLALQGEGGYTF	TGTGCCAGCAGCTTAGCGTTACAGGGGGAAGGTGGCTACACCTTC
TRBJ1-1	NA	TRBD1	15	TRBV27	CASRGTGGVVTEAFF	TGTGCCAGCAGGGGGACAGGGGGGGTAGTCACTGAAGCTTTCTTT
TRBJ1-1	NA	NA	18	TRBV14	CASSQAPPGWSLNTEAFF	TGTGCCAGCAGCCAAGCCCCACCAGGGTGGAGCCTTAACACTGAAGCTTTCTTT
TRBJ2-7	NA	NA	15	TRBV19	CASSIAGRHSYEQYF	TGTGCCAGTAGTATAGCTGGCAGGCACTCCTACGAGCAGTACTTC
TRBJ2-7	NA	TRBD2	18	TRBV7-2	CASSLRTSGGWGSYEQYF	TGTGCCAGCAGCTTACGGACTAGCGGGGGCTGGGGGTCCTACGAGCAGTACTTC
TRBJ1-5	NA	NA	15	TRBV28	CASSRLSGDNQPQHF	TGTGCCAGCAGCCGGTTGTCAGGGGATAATCAGCCCCAGCATTTT
TRBJ2-3	NA	NA	14	TRBV7-2	CASSFGGGLDTQYF	TGTGCCAGCAGCTTCGGAGGGGGCCTAGATACGCAGTATTTT
TRBJ1-6	NA	TRBD1	15	TRBV5-5	CASSGTGGDNSPLHF	TGTGCCAGCAGCGGTACAGGGGGGGACAATTCACCCCTCCACTTT
TRBJ2-7	NA	NA	11	TRBV20-1	CSGQGSYEQYF	TGCAGTGGTCAGGGGTCCTACGAGCAGTACTTC
TRBJ1-6	few	NA	13	TRBV29-1	CSASDGRESPLHF	TGCAGCGCCTCGGACGGGAGGGAATCACCCCTCCACTTT
TRBJ1-2	NA	NA	15	TRBV6-6	CASSSIPGHEYGYTF	TGTGCCAGCAGTTCGATCCCGGGACACGAGTATGGCTACACCTTC
TRBJ2-7	NA	TRBD1	14	TRBV6-5	CASSYGTGGYEQYF	TGTGCCAGCAGTTATGGGACAGGGGGGTACGAGCAGTACTTC
TRBJ2-4	NA	TRBD2	13	TRBV19	CASNQGGGNIQYF	TGTGCCAGTAACCAGGGCGGGGGAAACATTCAGTACTTC
TRBJ1-1	once	NA	19	TRBV4-1	CASSQDLDSRPKFDTEAFF	TGCGCCAGCAGCCAAGATTTGGACAGCCGTCCCAAGTTTGACACTGAAGCTTTCTTT
TRBJ2-7	NA	TRBD1	16	TRBV6-1	CASREFGTGVIYEQYF	TGTGCCAGCAGGGAATTCGGGACAGGGGTCATCTACGAGCAGTACTTC
TRBJ2-1	NA	TRBD2	17	TRBV4-2	CASSQVGGTSVYNEQFF	TGTGCCAGCAGCCAGGTTGGAGGGACTAGCGTGTACAATGAGCAGTTCTTC
TRBJ2-7	NA	TRBD1	15	TRBV27	CASSLQGQGVYEQYF	TGTGCCAGCAGTTTACAGGGACAGGGGGTCTACGAGCAGTACTTC
TRBJ2-6	NA	NA	16	TRBV5-4	CASSSEQGSGANVLTF	TGTGCCAGCAGCTCCGAACAGGGCTCTGGGGCCAACGTCCTGACTTTC
TRBJ2-3	NA	NA	13	TRBV12-3/TRBV12-4	CASSLPGTDTQYF	TGTGCCAGCAGTTTACCAGGCACAGATACGCAGTATTTT
TRBJ2-1	NA	TRBD2	13	TRBV7-3	CASSLGTTNEQFF	TGTGCCAGCAGCTTGGGGACTACCAATGAGCAGTTCTTC
TRBJ2-7	NA	NA	15	TRBV29-1	CSVAGGQGDTYEQYF	TGCAGCGTTGCAGGGGGGCAGGGGGATACCTACGAGCAGTACTTC
TRBJ2-1	NA	NA	14	TRBV24-1	CATSGQGVFNEQFF	TGTGCCACCAGTGGGCAGGGTGTTTTCAATGAGCAGTTCTTC
TRBJ2-7	NA	NA	18	TRBV5-5	CASSLEPRSAGFRREQYF	TGTGCCAGCAGCTTGGAACCGCGCAGCGCTGGATTTCGAAGAGAGCAGTACTTC
TRBJ2-1	NA	NA	15	TRBV11-2	CASSSDFSSYNEQFF	TGTGCCAGCAGCTCGGACTTTTCCTCCTACAATGAGCAGTTCTTC
TRBJ2-2	NA	NA	16	TRBV9	CASSSVGGSRTGELFF	TGTGCCAGCAGCTCCGTTGGAGGGAGTCGGACCGGGGAGCTGTTTTTT
TRBJ1-6	few	NA	13	TRBV3-1/TRBV3-2	CASSHAPGTQLHF	TGTGCCAGCAGCCACGCCCCCGGGACACAGCTCCACTTT
TRBJ1-1	once	NA	12	TRBV30	CAWTGGGFEAFF	TGTGCCTGGACGGGGGGGGGATTTGAAGCTTTCTTT
TRBJ1-2	NA	TRBD1	15	TRBV4-3	CASSRDTGGDYGYTF	TGCGCCAGCAGCCGGGACACAGGGGGCGACTATGGCTACACCTTC
TRBJ2-1	many	TRBD2	15	TRBV2	CASILDGRGYNEQFF	TGTGCCAGCATTCTCGACGGGAGGGGCTACAATGAGCAGTTCTTC
TRBJ2-1	NA	TRBD2	14	TRBV29-1	CSVAKGGLVGEQFF	TGCAGCGTTGCCAAGGGGGGACTAGTAGGTGAGCAGTTCTTC
TRBJ2-5	NA	NA	16	TRBV1	CTSSLWRAGARGTQYF	TGCACCAGCAGCCTATGGAGAGCGGGGGCTAGGGGGACCCAGTACTTC
TRBJ1-2	NA	TRBD1	13	TRBV13	CASSSGQIYGYTF	TGTGCCAGCAGCTCGGGACAGATCTATGGCTACACCTTC
TRBJ1-4	NA	TRBD1	17	TRBV25-1	CASSGYRGLSTNEKLFF	TGTGCCAGCAGTGGGTACAGGGGGCTCTCAACTAATGAAAAACTGTTTTTT
TRBJ2-7	once	NA	15	TRBV7-2	CASSLGPRSPYEQYF	TGTGCCAGCAGCTTAGGTCCTAGGAGCCCATACGAGCAGTACTTC
TRBJ1-1	NA	TRBD1	14	TRBV19	CASSFGQGATEAFF	TGTGCCAGTAGTTTTGGACAGGGGGCAACTGAAGCTTTCTTT
TRBJ2-1	NA	TRBD1	14	TRBV9	CASSVQQGANEQFF	TGTGCCAGCAGCGTCCAGCAGGGGGCGAATGAGCAGTTCTTC
TRBJ1-2	NA	TRBD1	14	TRBV30	CACRQGFGWDGYTF	TGTGCCTGTAGACAGGGGTTCGGTTGGGATGGCTACACCTTC
TRBJ1-4	NA	TRBD1	14	TRBV6-1	CASSEQGAREKLFF	TGTGCCAGCAGTGAACAGGGGGCGCGTGAAAAACTGTTTTTT
TRBJ1-1	NA	NA	16	TRBV11-2	CASSLRYGQVNTEAFF	TGTGCCAGCAGCTTAAGGTATGGCCAGGTGAACACTGAAGCTTTCTTT